This record looks at one T cell receptor beta chain sequence and its context. Germline V CDR1 and CDR2: MNHEY, SVGAGI. Deletions cut 0 bases from V and 2 bases from J, with 10 bases between. The CDR3 runs 15 residues. Ophthalmopathy in the donors was of moderate-to-severe activity, with CAS ≥3, NOSPECS ≥4 and duration under 3 months. The sample comes from a study of Graves' ophthalmopathy and Graves' hyperthyroidism. Amplification of the TCR beta CDR3 regions used RNA transcripts (as template). HTBI primers primed a first-round RT-PCR, and a second-round multiplex PCR followed. A single record per CDR3 protein comes from TCRdb applying MiXCR to the multiplex PCR reads. The sample lists a few hundred thousand distinct CDR3 sequences, around 19% occurring once.

This TCR came from a woman aged 18 to 35 with Graves' ophthalmopathy. Sequencing was carried out using peripheral blood. This chain links TRBV6-5 with TRBJ2-5; the D is unclear. CDR3 nucleotides: TGTGCCAGCAGTTACTCGATTTTCAGTCAAGAGACCCAGTACTTC. Translated, it gives CASSYSIFSQETQYF.